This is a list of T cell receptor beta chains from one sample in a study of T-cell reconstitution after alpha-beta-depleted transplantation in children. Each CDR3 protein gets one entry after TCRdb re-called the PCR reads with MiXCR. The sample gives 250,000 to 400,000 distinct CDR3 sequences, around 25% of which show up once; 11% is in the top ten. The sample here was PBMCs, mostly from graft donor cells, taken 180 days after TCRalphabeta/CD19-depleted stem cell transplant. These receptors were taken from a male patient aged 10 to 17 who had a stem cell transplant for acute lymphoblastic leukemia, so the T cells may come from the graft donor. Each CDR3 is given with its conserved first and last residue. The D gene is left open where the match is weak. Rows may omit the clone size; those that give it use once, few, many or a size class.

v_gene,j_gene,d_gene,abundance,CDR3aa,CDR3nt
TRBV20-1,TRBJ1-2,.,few,CSASLRVGYTF,TGCAGTGCTAGCTTGCGGGTAGGCTACACCTTC
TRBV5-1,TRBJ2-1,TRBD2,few,CASSLAVSGSDEQFF,TGCGCCAGCAGCTTGGCGGTTAGCGGGAGCGATGAGCAGTTCTTC
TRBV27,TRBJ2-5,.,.,CASSLSGLTSQETQYF,TGTGCCAGCAGTTTATCGGGGCTGACCTCCCAAGAGACCCAGTACTTC
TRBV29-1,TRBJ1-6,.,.,CSARGYPNSPLHF,TGCAGCGCCCGAGGATACCCTAACTCACCCCTCCACTTT
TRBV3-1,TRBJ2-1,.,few,CASSQANYNEQFF,TGTGCCAGCAGCCAAGCCAATTACAATGAGCAGTTCTTC
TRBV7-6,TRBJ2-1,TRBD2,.,CASSLAGLGLAGGTEQFF,TGTGCCAGCAGCTTAGCGGGTTTGGGGCTAGCGGGAGGGACCGAGCAGTTCTTC
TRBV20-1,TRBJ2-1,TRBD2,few,CSATRAGRNEQFF,TGCAGTGCTACGCGAGCGGGAAGGAATGAGCAGTTCTTC
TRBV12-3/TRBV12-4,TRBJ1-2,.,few,CASSYAGNYGYTF,TGTGCCAGCAGTTATGCAGGAAACTATGGCTACACCTTC
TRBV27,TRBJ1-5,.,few,CASSFGGVGQPQHF,TGTGCCAGCAGTTTTGGCGGGGTAGGACAGCCCCAGCATTTT
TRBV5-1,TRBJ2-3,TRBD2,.,CASSYTSGTSTDTQYF,TGCGCCAGCAGCTATACTAGCGGCACTAGCACAGATACGCAGTATTTT
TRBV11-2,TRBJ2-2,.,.,CASSLPLRIGGELFF,TGTGCCAGCAGCTTGCCACTTCGTATTGGCGGGGAGCTGTTTTTT
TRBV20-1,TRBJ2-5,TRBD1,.,CSARGQGGGQETQYF,TGCAGTGCTAGGGGACAGGGAGGAGGACAAGAGACCCAGTACTTC
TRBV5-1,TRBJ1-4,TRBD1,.,CASSLMTGGRSNEKLFF,TGCGCCAGCAGCTTGATGACAGGGGGCAGGAGTAATGAAAAACTGTTTTTT
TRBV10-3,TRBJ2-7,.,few,CAISEMYEQYF,TGTGCCATCAGTGAAATGTACGAGCAGTACTTC
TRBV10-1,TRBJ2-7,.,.,CASSDGSEQYF,TGCGCCAGCAGTGACGGGAGCGAGCAGTACTTC
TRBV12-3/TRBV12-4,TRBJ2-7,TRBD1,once,CASRQGSHEQYF,TGTGCCAGTCGACAGGGGTCCCACGAGCAGTACTTC
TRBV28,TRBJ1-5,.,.,CASRTALSGNQPQHF,TGTGCCAGCCGGACAGCCCTATCTGGCAATCAGCCCCAGCATTTT
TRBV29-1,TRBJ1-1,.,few,CSVVSNTEAFF,TGCAGCGTTGTCTCGAACACTGAAGCTTTCTTT
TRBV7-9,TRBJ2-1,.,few,CASSLGYVINEQFF,TGTGCCAGCAGCTTAGGCTATGTTATAAATGAGCAGTTCTTC
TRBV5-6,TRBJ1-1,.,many,CASSFQGTEAFF,TGTGCCAGCAGCTTCCAGGGCACTGAAGCTTTCTTT
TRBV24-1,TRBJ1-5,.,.,CATSDFGYQPQHF,TGTGCCACCAGTGATTTCGGGTATCAGCCCCAGCATTTT
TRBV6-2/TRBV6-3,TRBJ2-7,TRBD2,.,CASSSPGLAVYEQYF,TGTGCCAGCAGTTCTCCGGGACTAGCGGTCTACGAGCAGTACTTC
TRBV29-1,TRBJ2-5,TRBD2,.,CSAVGLAFQETQYF,TGCAGCGCCGTGGGACTAGCTTTTCAAGAGACCCAGTACTTC